These 30 T cell receptor beta chains were sequenced from one sample in a study of response to subunit inactivated influenza vaccine. TCRdb reprocessed the RT-PCR reads with MiXCR, giving one entry per CDR3 protein. The table lists some 300,000 distinct CDR3 sequences, about 20% of them singletons. The sequenced sample was PBMCs from blood, obtained about 20 months after vaccination. These receptors all stem from a man aged 45-69 years who received an inactivated influenza vaccine.

The chain joins TRBV5-6 to TRBJ1-2; D is ambiguous. The CDR3 spans 14 residues. Germline V lookup: CDR1 SGHDT, CDR2 YYEEEE. The V end was cut by 0 bases, the J end by 4 bases, with 10 bases between. DNA for the CDR3: TGTGCCAGCAGCTTGGTCGAACAGATCTATGGCTACACCTTC. It translates to CASSLVEQIYGYTF.

The gene calls are TRBV9 and TRBJ1-3, with a tentative D call TRBD1 (5 bases). The V gene's germline CDR1 is SGDLS and CDR2 YYNGEE. Trimming removed 4 bases from V and 0 bases from J, with 17 bases in between. CDR3 length: 17 amino acids. The CDR3 DNA follows: TGTGCCAGCAGCACCCCGAAGCAGGGACTCTCTGGAAACACCATATATTTT. Its protein is CASSTPKQGLSGNTIYF. The complete variable domain, with remaining parts taken from reference TRBV9 and TRBJ1-3, reads DSGVTQTPKHLITATGQRVTLRCSPRSGDLSVYWYQQSLDQGLQFLIQYYNGEERAKGNILERFSAQQFPDLHSELNLSSLELGDSALYFCASSTPKQGLSGNTIYFGEGSWLTVV.

The CDR3 DNA is TGCGCCAGCAGCCAAGAGGAGGGGCGGAACACTGAAGCTTTCTTT. It translates to CASSQEEGRNTEAFF. V gene TRBV4-1 combines with J gene TRBJ1-1; maybe TRBD1 (5 bases). Germline CDR1 and CDR2: MGHRA and YSYEKL. The V end was cut by 0 bases, the J end by 1 base, with 9 bases between. There are 15 residues in the CDR3.

Only one count was recorded for this clonotype. The rearrangement links TRBV20-1 to TRBJ2-2; perhaps TRBD2 as D (5 bases). The CDR3 covers 14 residues. V lost 2 bases and J lost 1, with 8 bases in between. CDR1 and CDR2 from the germline V gene are DFQATT and SNEGSKA (reference sequence). In DNA, the CDR3 is TGCAGTGCTAGATCCGGACTGAACACCGGGGAGCTGTTTTTT. Protein sequence: CSARSGLNTGELFF.

This clonotype was observed many times. This rearrangement joins TRBV4-2 to TRBJ1-2, with D unresolved. The germline gives CDR1 LGHNA, CDR2 YNFKEQ. The CDR3 is 13 amino acids. The germline V and J ends were trimmed by 0 bases and 4 bases, with 6 bases remaining between them. The CDR3 spells CASSQEGGYGYTF. CDR3 nucleotide sequence: TGTGCCAGCAGCCAAGAAGGAGGCTATGGCTACACCTTC.

V is TRBV4-2 and J is TRBJ1-2; D call uncertain. CDR1 and CDR2 from the germline V gene are LGHNA and YNFKEQ. This CDR3 is built from 16 residues. V lost 6 bases, J lost 1 base, and 18 bases lay in between. CDR3 residues: CASSAEIGSLNYGYTF. The CDR3, as DNA: TGTGCCAGCAGTGCGGAGATCGGCTCTCTTAACTATGGCTACACCTTC.

This chain uses TRBV7-9 with TRBJ2-1; D not certain. Germline V gene sequence: CDR1 SEHNR, CDR2 FQNEAQ (reference sequence). V was pared by 8 bases and J by 5 bases, with 16 bases between. The CDR3 loop spans 14 amino acids. This chain's CDR3 is CASPAGPSNNEQFF. In DNA, the CDR3 is TGTGCCAGCCCCGCCGGGCCCTCTAACAATGAGCAGTTCTTC.

In this sample, this clonotype turned up a few times. The V call is TRBV5-5, the J call TRBJ1-2, with 7 bases aligning to TRBD1. Germline V gene sequence: CDR1 SGHKS, CDR2 YYEKEE (reference sequence). Losses at the gene ends were 0 bases for V and 4 bases for J; bases not matched to a gene: 6. The CDR3 loop spans 15 amino acids. The CDR3 here is CASSLGQGLGYGYTF. In DNA, the CDR3 is TGTGCCAGCAGCTTGGGACAGGGATTGGGCTATGGCTACACCTTC.

The chain couples TRBV29-1 to TRBJ2-5; D unclear. Trimming cost V 0 bases and J 7 bases, with 0 bases left between them. The CDR3 runs 9 residues. Germline lookup yields CDR1 SQVTM and CDR2 ANQGSEA. The DNA of the CDR3 is TGCAGCGTTGAAGAGACCCAGTACTTC. It yields the protein CSVEETQYF.

This clonotype was recorded a few times. The rearrangement links TRBV19 to TRBJ1-1, with TRBD1 identical over 7 bases. The CDR3 has 17 amino acids. CDR1 is LNHDA, CDR2 SQIVND, per germline (reference sequence). The J segment lost 1 base and the V segment lost 4 bases, leaving 12 bases of the junction unmatched. This CDR3 reads CASSSVSGQIKNTEAFF. For the CDR3, the DNA is TGTGCCAGTAGTAGTGTTTCGGGACAGATAAAGAACACTGAAGCTTTCTTT.

V is TRBV29-1 and J is TRBJ2-7, with TRBD1 matching over 8 bases. In germline, CDR1 is SQVTM, CDR2 ANQGSEA. This CDR3 spans 15 amino acids. V gave up 0 bases and J gave up 2 bases; unmatched junction bases: 6. The CDR3 bases are TGCAGCGTTGAAGATCGAGACAGGGGAACCTACGAGCAGTACTTC. Its translation is CSVEDRDRGTYEQYF.

The chain couples TRBV19 to TRBJ2-1; 8 bases align to TRBD2. This CDR3 spans 17 amino acids. In germline, CDR1 is LNHDA, CDR2 SQIVND (reference sequence). With 5 bases clipped from V and 5 bases from J, the junction kept 14 bases outside the gene matches. CDR3 protein: CASSHLLRLAPDNEQFF. The CDR3 nucleotides read TGTGCCAGTAGTCACCTCCTGAGACTAGCGCCAGACAATGAGCAGTTCTTC.

The chain is built from TRBV4-3 and TRBJ1-5; no firm D call. Trimming cost V 2 bases and J 5 bases, with 7 bases left between them. Germline V gene data show CDR1 as LGHNA and CDR2 as YSLEER. The CDR3 length is 13 residues. CDR3 sequence: CASSQQRDQPQHF. The CDR3 DNA reads as TGCGCCAGCAGCCAACAACGCGATCAGCCCCAGCATTTT.

The chain combines TRBV3-1 with TRBJ1-1; possibly TRBD1 for D (5 bases). V gave up 1 base and J gave up 12 bases, with 12 bases separating them. Germline values: CDR1 LGHDT, CDR2 YNNKEL (reference sequence). This CDR3 has 12 residues. CDR3 nucleotides: TGTGCCAGCAGCCAAGTTGTGGGGGGGACTTTCTTT. Protein product: CASSQVVGGTFF.

This clonotype was seen only a few times. This chain uses TRBV20-1 with TRBJ1-1; no clear D. Trimming pared 3 bases from V and 4 bases from J, leaving 15 bases between. Germline V lookup: CDR1 DFQATT, CDR2 SNEGSKA (reference sequence). The CDR3 has 14 amino acids. The CDR3 spells CSASEHYRGTEAFF. The CDR3 bases are TGCAGTGCTAGTGAACACTATCGTGGCACTGAAGCTTTCTTT.

There are a few counts of this clonotype. The chain employs TRBV6-1 and TRBJ1-5; D is perhaps TRBD1 (5 bases). The CDR3 runs to 16 residues. Germline assignment: CDR1 MNHNS and CDR2 SASEGT. Trimming left V 8 bases short and J 5 bases short, with 22 bases between. CDR3 bases: TGTGCCAGCCGATCCCGGGGACCGGCCGATTATCAGCCCCAGCATTTT. Amino acid sequence: CASRSRGPADYQPQHF.

CDR3 residues: CSARGVTIGMEQFF. The CDR3 DNA sequence: TGCAGTGCTAGAGGGGTGACAATCGGGATGGAGCAGTTCTTC. The chain uses TRBV20-1 and TRBJ2-1, with D possibly matching TRBD2 (5 bases). Germline V gene lookup returns CDR1 DFQATT and CDR2 SNEGSKA (reference sequence). The CDR3 is 14 residues long. Trimming left V 1 base short and J 10 bases short, with 17 bases between.

In this sample, this clonotype turned up a few times. This sequence joins TRBV10-3 and TRBJ2-5; 7 nucleotides line up with TRBD1. Germline CDR1 is ENHRY and CDR2 is SYGVKD. Losses at the gene ends were 10 bases for V and 7 bases for J; bases not matched to a gene: 6. The CDR3 length is 11 residues. CDR3 sequence (DNA): TGTGCCACCGGTACAGGGGTGACCCAGTACTTC. Translating it yields CATGTGVTQYF.

In this sample, this clonotype turned up many times. The chain joins TRBV6-2 or TRBV6-3 to TRBJ1-3, with no clear D. Germline CDR1 and CDR2: MNHEY and SVGEGT. The CDR3 is made up of 20 amino acids. V lost 3 bases and J lost 4, with 28 bases in between. The CDR3 loop reads CASSYEWSLLSKTEGNTIYF. CDR3 bases: TGTGCCAGCAGTTATGAGTGGAGCTTGCTATCCAAGACCGAAGGAAACACCATATATTTT.

The chain combines TRBV12-3 or TRBV12-4 with TRBJ2-2; D remains ambiguous. Trimming removed 5 bases at V and 5 bases at J, with 6 bases between. This CDR3 has 12 residues. The CDR3 reads CASSDRTGELFF. CDR3 sequence (DNA): TGTGCCAGCAGTGACCGTACCGGGGAGCTGTTTTTT.

There are a few counts of this clonotype. The rearrangement uses TRBV12-3 or TRBV12-4 and TRBJ1-3, with a possible D match to TRBD1 (6 bases). The CDR3 has 17 amino acids. Trimming pared 6 bases from V and 2 bases from J, leaving 20 bases between. CDR3 sequence (DNA): TGTGCCAGCAGACCCCTCCCCCAGGGGATTGCTGGAAACACCATATATTTT. Translating it yields CASRPLPQGIAGNTIYF.

The chain combines TRBV6-2 or TRBV6-3 with TRBJ2-7, with 9 bases matching TRBD2. The ends lost 4 bases at V and 6 bases at J; junction bases unmatched: 4. Per the germline V gene, CDR1 is MNHEY and CDR2 is SVGEGT. This CDR3 contains 13 residues. CDR3 bases: TGTGCCAGCAGTTTTAGCGGGAGAGTCGAGCAGTACTTC. This codes for CASSFSGRVEQYF.

In its sample, this clonotype was seen many times. The chain combines TRBV7-8 with TRBJ1-2; D is perhaps TRBD1 (6 bases). The germline V and J ends were trimmed by 0 bases and 0 bases, with 8 bases remaining between them. CDR3 length equals 15 residues. Germline V gene sequence: CDR1 SGHVS, CDR2 FQNEAQ. The CDR3 loop reads CASSLAGASNYGYTF. CDR3 DNA: TGTGCCAGCAGCTTAGCGGGGGCTTCTAACTATGGCTACACCTTC.

This clonotype was seen only a few times. The chain joins TRBV6-5 to TRBJ1-3; 11 nucleotides match TRBD1. CDR3 length: 17 amino acids. Germline V gene sequence: CDR1 MNHEY, CDR2 SVGAGI. After removal of 2 bases from V and 0 bases from J, the junction contained 3 bases not matched to a gene. CDR3 region: CASSYRDRGFSGNTIYF. The CDR3 DNA follows: TGTGCCAGCAGTTACAGGGACAGGGGGTTCTCTGGAAACACCATATATTTT.

This clonotype came up many times. The chain carries TRBV12-3 or TRBV12-4 and TRBJ1-3, with D perhaps TRBD1 (6 bases). The V gene lost 4 bases and the J gene lost 2 bases, with 9 bases spanning the gap. This CDR3 is built from 14 residues. CDR3 in DNA: TGTGCCAGCAGTTCGGACAGTACTGGAAACACCATATATTTT. This translates into CASSSDSTGNTIYF.

A few counts support this clonotype. J is TRBJ2-5 and V is TRBV5-1; TRBD1 agrees at 8 bases. V was clipped by 4 bases and J by 4 bases; unmatched bases: 9. This CDR3 spans 15 amino acids. Germline CDR1 reads SGHRS; CDR2 reads YFSETQ. CDR3 amino acids: CASSTGYTGGETQYF. CDR3 sequence (DNA): TGCGCCAGCAGCACCGGATACACAGGGGGAGAGACCCAGTACTTC.

This clonotype has a handful of counts. The chain employs TRBV6-6 and TRBJ1-5; D might be TRBD1 (5 bases). The CDR3 sequence is 13 residues long. With 6 bases removed from V and 6 bases from J, the gap between germline ends came to 12 bases. Germline lookup yields CDR1 MNHNY and CDR2 SVGAGI (reference sequence). Here the CDR3 reads CASRNRFSQPQHF. The CDR3 DNA reads TGTGCCAGCAGAAACAGGTTTAGTCAGCCCCAGCATTTT.

The CDR3 DNA reads TGTGCCAGTAGTATACAGGTCGAGGACACTGAAGCTTTCTTT. Protein sequence: CASSIQVEDTEAFF. The chain links TRBV19 to TRBJ1-1; D is undetermined. CDR3 length equals 14 residues. Germline assignment: CDR1 LNHDA and CDR2 SQIVND (reference sequence). Trimming took 2 bases from V and 3 from J, leaving 10 bases between them.

This clonotype was seen more than once but under ten times. V and J are TRBV5-1 and TRBJ2-5, with TRBD1 matching over 7 bases. Trimming cost V 4 bases and J 2 bases; bases outside gene matches: 5. CDR3 length equals 14 residues. The germline V gene has CDR1 SGHRS and CDR2 YFSETQ. In DNA, the CDR3 is TGCGCCAGCAGCCGACGGGACAGACAAGAGACCCAGTACTTC. Translating it yields CASSRRDRQETQYF.

Many counts were recorded for this clonotype. The chain combines TRBV29-1 with TRBJ1-2; TRBD1 might be the D (5 bases). The V gene's germline CDR1 is SQVTM and CDR2 ANQGSEA. The CDR3 extends over 13 amino acids. V lost 0 bases and J 6 bases, leaving 11 bases between the germline ends. The CDR3 DNA is TGCAGCGTTGAAGACCTACAGGATCATGGCTACACCTTC. Translating gives CSVEDLQDHGYTF.